Listed below are T cell receptor beta chains from one sample, sequenced in a study of blood T cells in healthy people across ages. TCRdb itself ran the 5' RACE reads through MiXCR, one entry per CDR3 protein. Among more than 900,000 distinct CDR3 sequences listed, about 28% were seen once. This sample also belongs to another study, concerning T cells of mothers and their children.

Sequences were obtained from blood. The receptors here all came from a woman between 40 and 55 years old in good health. Each CDR3 is given with its conserved first and last residue. D genes are given only for firm matches. Clone size is shown for a subset of rows, as once, few, many or a class of expanded clone.

d_call: -; v_call: TRBV28; j_call: TRBJ1-5; clone_size: -; cdr3_nt: TGTGCCAGCATTCCTGCGGACAGTGGCAATCAGCCCCAGCATTTT; cdr3_aa: CASIPADSGNQPQHF
d_call: -; v_call: TRBV19; j_call: TRBJ1-1; clone_size: few; cdr3_nt: TGTGCCAGTAGTGCCTGGGGAGGGGACACTGAAGCTTTCTTT; cdr3_aa: CASSAWGGDTEAFF
d_call: -; v_call: TRBV20-1; j_call: TRBJ2-7; clone_size: -; cdr3_nt: TGCAGTGCTCCTCGACAGGGGAGGGCGATTGAGCAGTACTTC; cdr3_aa: CSAPRQGRAIEQYF
d_call: TRBD1; v_call: TRBV5-1; j_call: TRBJ1-2; clone_size: -; cdr3_nt: TGCACCAGCAGCTCCCAGGGGGAAGGCTACACCTTC; cdr3_aa: CTSSSQGEGYTF
d_call: -; v_call: TRBV28; j_call: TRBJ2-1; clone_size: few; cdr3_nt: TGTGCCAGCAGTTCCCGATTCAGGGGGGGGGGCTACTACAATGAGCAGTTCTTC; cdr3_aa: CASSSRFRGGGYYNEQFF
d_call: -; v_call: TRBV6-2/TRBV6-3; j_call: TRBJ1-6; clone_size: -; cdr3_nt: TGTGCCAGCAGTTACAACGCGGGGTCTCCCCTCCACTTT; cdr3_aa: CASSYNAGSPLHF
d_call: -; v_call: TRBV4-3; j_call: TRBJ1-2; clone_size: -; cdr3_nt: TGCGCCAGCAGCCAAGATCTCGGGGAAGAGTATGGCTGCACCTTC; cdr3_aa: CASSQDLGEEYGCTF
d_call: -; v_call: TRBV19; j_call: TRBJ2-7; clone_size: few; cdr3_nt: TGTGCCAGTAGGACCCCAGGGGAGAGCTCCTACGAGCAGTACTTC; cdr3_aa: CASRTPGESSYEQYF
d_call: -; v_call: TRBV12-3/TRBV12-4; j_call: TRBJ1-5; clone_size: many; cdr3_nt: TGTGCCAGCAGTTTTCTAGGGCCTCAGCCCCAGCATTTT; cdr3_aa: CASSFLGPQPQHF
d_call: -; v_call: TRBV30; j_call: TRBJ1-2; clone_size: few; cdr3_nt: TGTGCCTGGAGCGAAGGGCCGGGCCATGGCTACACCTTC; cdr3_aa: CAWSEGPGHGYTF
d_call: TRBD1; v_call: TRBV5-1; j_call: TRBJ2-5; clone_size: -; cdr3_nt: TGCGCCAGCAGATCCGGGACAGGTGTTGCTGAGCAGTACTTC; cdr3_aa: CASRSGTGVAEQYF
d_call: TRBD2; v_call: TRBV11-3; j_call: TRBJ2-1; clone_size: -; cdr3_nt: TGTGCCAGCAGCTGGGAGGGGAGAGACAATGAGCAGTTCTTC; cdr3_aa: CASSWEGRDNEQFF
d_call: TRBD2; v_call: TRBV3-1; j_call: TRBJ2-1; clone_size: many; cdr3_nt: TGTGCCAGCAAAACTAGCGGGGGGGCGCATGAGCAGTTCTTC; cdr3_aa: CASKTSGGAHEQFF
d_call: -; v_call: TRBV20-1; j_call: TRBJ1-2; clone_size: many; cdr3_nt: TGCAGTCTCCCAACAGGGCGAGATGGCTACACCTTC; cdr3_aa: CSLPTGRDGYTF
d_call: -; v_call: TRBV5-1; j_call: TRBJ2-5; clone_size: few; cdr3_nt: TGCGCCAGCAGCAAAGGGCAGGGCGACCAAGAGACCCAGTACTTC; cdr3_aa: CASSKGQGDQETQYF
d_call: TRBD1; v_call: TRBV2; j_call: TRBJ1-1; clone_size: few; cdr3_nt: TGTGCCAGCAGGGAAGAACAGGGGGGGCTCTTTGAAGCTTTCTTT; cdr3_aa: CASREEQGGLFEAFF
d_call: TRBD2; v_call: TRBV6-5; j_call: TRBJ2-5; clone_size: few; cdr3_nt: TGTGCCAGCAGACCCACTAGCGGGGGATGGGAGACCCAGTACTTC; cdr3_aa: CASRPTSGGWETQYF
d_call: -; v_call: TRBV20-1; j_call: TRBJ1-6; clone_size: few; cdr3_nt: TGCAGTGCTAGAGAGAGAAGGGGGACCTCCTATAATTCACCCCTCCACTTT; cdr3_aa: CSARERRGTSYNSPLHF
d_call: -; v_call: TRBV7-2; j_call: TRBJ1-2; clone_size: -; cdr3_nt: TGTACCAGCAGCTTAGGGACAGAGTATGGCTACACCTTC; cdr3_aa: CTSSLGTEYGYTF
d_call: -; v_call: TRBV7-6; j_call: TRBJ2-7; clone_size: many; cdr3_nt: TGTGCCAGCAGCTCCACGTACTCGACTAGTGTCGAGCAGTACTTC; cdr3_aa: CASSSTYSTSVEQYF
d_call: -; v_call: TRBV7-2; j_call: TRBJ1-1; clone_size: -; cdr3_nt: TGTGCCAGCAGCACCCCGACAGGGAACACTGAAGCTTTCTTT; cdr3_aa: CASSTPTGNTEAFF
d_call: -; v_call: TRBV5-1; j_call: TRBJ2-1; clone_size: -; cdr3_nt: TGCGCCAGCAGCCCGGCTGGGCAGTACAATGAGCAGTTCTTC; cdr3_aa: CASSPAGQYNEQFF
d_call: -; v_call: TRBV7-2; j_call: TRBJ1-2; clone_size: -; cdr3_nt: TGTGCCGGAGACACGGAATTCAACTATGGCTACACCTTC; cdr3_aa: CAGDTEFNYGYTF
d_call: TRBD1; v_call: TRBV7-2; j_call: TRBJ1-5; clone_size: -; cdr3_nt: TGTGCCGGCAGCTCGCGACAGGGGAGCGATCAGCCCCAGCATTTT; cdr3_aa: CAGSSRQGSDQPQHF
d_call: TRBD1; v_call: TRBV20-1; j_call: TRBJ2-3; clone_size: -; cdr3_nt: TGCAATGCTAGGGGGCTCTACGGCGCAGATACGCAGTATTTT; cdr3_aa: CNARGLYGADTQYF
d_call: -; v_call: TRBV20-1; j_call: TRBJ2-7; clone_size: -; cdr3_nt: TGCAGTGCATCCAAGGGGCTGTACGAGCAGTACTTC; cdr3_aa: CSASKGLYEQYF
d_call: -; v_call: TRBV5-1; j_call: TRBJ2-3; clone_size: -; cdr3_nt: TGCGCCAGCAGCTTGATGCAAGCGCACACAGATACGCAGTATTTT; cdr3_aa: CASSLMQAHTDTQYF
d_call: TRBD1; v_call: TRBV9; j_call: TRBJ2-1; clone_size: -; cdr3_nt: TGTGCCAGCAGCGTAGACAGGGGGTCCTACAGTGAGCAGTTCTTC; cdr3_aa: CASSVDRGSYSEQFF
d_call: -; v_call: TRBV15; j_call: TRBJ2-7; clone_size: -; cdr3_nt: TGTGCCACCAGCAGAGAACACTACGAGCAGTACTTC; cdr3_aa: CATSREHYEQYF
d_call: TRBD1; v_call: TRBV10-3; j_call: TRBJ1-6; clone_size: many; cdr3_nt: TGTGCCATCAGAGGGGACAGTAAGAATTCACCCCTCCACTTT; cdr3_aa: CAIRGDSKNSPLHF
d_call: -; v_call: TRBV6-6; j_call: TRBJ1-6; clone_size: -; cdr3_nt: TGTGCCGGACACGGATCCTATAATTCACCCCTCCACTTT; cdr3_aa: CAGHGSYNSPLHF
d_call: -; v_call: TRBV7-3; j_call: TRBJ1-6; clone_size: many; cdr3_nt: TGTGCCAGCAGCTTGGAGGTGGGGGGCTATAATTCACCCCTCCACTTT; cdr3_aa: CASSLEVGGYNSPLHF
d_call: TRBD2; v_call: TRBV5-1; j_call: TRBJ2-1; clone_size: -; cdr3_nt: TGCGCCAGCAGCTTGGCCGGGGGGGTGGCCTACAATGAGCAGTTCTTC; cdr3_aa: CASSLAGGVAYNEQFF
d_call: TRBD2; v_call: TRBV7-2; j_call: TRBJ2-5; clone_size: few; cdr3_nt: TGTGCCAGCAGCTTAGCAAGGACTAGCGGGGCCCAAGAGACCCAGTACTTC; cdr3_aa: CASSLARTSGAQETQYF
d_call: -; v_call: TRBV5-1; j_call: TRBJ1-2; clone_size: few; cdr3_nt: TGCGCCAGCAGACTGACACCTAACTATGGCTACACCTTC; cdr3_aa: CASRLTPNYGYTF
d_call: -; v_call: TRBV6-1; j_call: TRBJ1-2; clone_size: many; cdr3_nt: TGTGCCACCTACAGGGAAGACTATGGCTACACCTTC; cdr3_aa: CATYREDYGYTF
d_call: -; v_call: TRBV5-1; j_call: TRBJ1-2; clone_size: few; cdr3_nt: TGCGCCAGCAGTAAGGGTACAACAGGGTTTTTTGGCTACACCTTC; cdr3_aa: CASSKGTTGFFGYTF
d_call: -; v_call: TRBV28; j_call: TRBJ1-5; clone_size: -; cdr3_nt: TGTGCCAGCAGTTCGGATAGCTCTGGTGGGAGCAATCAGCCCCAGCATTTT; cdr3_aa: CASSSDSSGGSNQPQHF
d_call: TRBD1; v_call: TRBV20-1; j_call: TRBJ1-2; clone_size: few; cdr3_nt: TGCAGTGCTAGAGGGACAGGGGCAAACTATGGCTACACCTTC; cdr3_aa: CSARGTGANYGYTF
d_call: -; v_call: TRBV14; j_call: TRBJ2-1; clone_size: -; cdr3_nt: TGTGCCAGCAGCCAAGGGACTGAGAATGAGCAGTTCTTC; cdr3_aa: CASSQGTENEQFF
d_call: TRBD1; v_call: TRBV19; j_call: TRBJ2-4; clone_size: -; cdr3_nt: TGTGCCAGGAGTCCGGGGACAGGTGACGGACAGTACTTC; cdr3_aa: CARSPGTGDGQYF
d_call: -; v_call: TRBV30; j_call: TRBJ2-2; clone_size: -; cdr3_nt: TGTGCCTGGAGTACGCGTATGGGGGGGCCTGGCGGGGAGCTGTTTTTT; cdr3_aa: CAWSTRMGGPGGELFF
d_call: -; v_call: TRBV10-3; j_call: TRBJ1-5; clone_size: few; cdr3_nt: TGTGCCATCAGTCGTGGCCAGCGCGATCAGCCCCAGCATTTT; cdr3_aa: CAISRGQRDQPQHF
d_call: -; v_call: TRBV10-3; j_call: TRBJ1-4; clone_size: few; cdr3_nt: TGTGCCATCAGTGCCGCAAATGGAAAACTGTTTTTT; cdr3_aa: CAISAANGKLFF
d_call: -; v_call: TRBV7-9; j_call: TRBJ2-3; clone_size: -; cdr3_nt: TGTGCCAGCAGCTTAGTCGGCCGTCCGGATACGCAGTATTTT; cdr3_aa: CASSLVGRPDTQYF
d_call: TRBD2; v_call: TRBV6-6; j_call: TRBJ2-1; clone_size: few; cdr3_nt: TGTGCCAGCAGCTTGTTGGCGGGGGGCCCAAACAATGAGCAGTTCTTC; cdr3_aa: CASSLLAGGPNNEQFF
d_call: TRBD1; v_call: TRBV7-3; j_call: TRBJ2-5; clone_size: -; cdr3_nt: TGTGCCAGCAGCCTAAGGACAGGGGAGACCCAGTACTTC; cdr3_aa: CASSLRTGETQYF
d_call: -; v_call: TRBV2; j_call: TRBJ2-1; clone_size: -; cdr3_nt: TGTGCCAGTAGTGATGGGGGCGCCTCCTACAATGAGCAGTTCTTC; cdr3_aa: CASSDGGASYNEQFF
d_call: TRBD1; v_call: TRBV20-1; j_call: TRBJ1-5; clone_size: few; cdr3_nt: TGCAGTGCTAGGGTGGACAGGGGGAGCAATCAGCCCCAGCATTTT; cdr3_aa: CSARVDRGSNQPQHF
d_call: -; v_call: TRBV20-1; j_call: TRBJ1-1; clone_size: -; cdr3_nt: TGCAGTGCTAGGCTGGGGGGGAATTTGAGGGGAAACACTGAAGCTTTCTTT; cdr3_aa: CSARLGGNLRGNTEAFF
d_call: -; v_call: TRBV5-5; j_call: TRBJ1-1; clone_size: -; cdr3_nt: TGTGCCAGCACCGGGGCGGAAGCTTTCTTT; cdr3_aa: CASTGAEAFF
d_call: -; v_call: TRBV3-1; j_call: TRBJ2-5; clone_size: -; cdr3_nt: TGTGCCAGCAGGACAAAACACCGGGCCACCAGGGACGAGACCCAGTACTTC; cdr3_aa: CASRTKHRATRDETQYF
d_call: TRBD2; v_call: TRBV20-1; j_call: TRBJ2-3; clone_size: many; cdr3_nt: TGCAGTGCTAGAGGACGGACTAGCGGGGGCTTAACCACAGATACGCAGTATTTT; cdr3_aa: CSARGRTSGGLTTDTQYF
d_call: TRBD1; v_call: TRBV7-9; j_call: TRBJ1-1; clone_size: -; cdr3_nt: TGTGCCAGCAGCTTCCCCAGGGGGCTATCCACTGAAGCTTTCTTT; cdr3_aa: CASSFPRGLSTEAFF
d_call: -; v_call: TRBV4-2; j_call: TRBJ2-7; clone_size: many; cdr3_nt: TGTGCCAGCAGCCTCAATCCGGGACGGTCCTACGAGCAGTACTTC; cdr3_aa: CASSLNPGRSYEQYF